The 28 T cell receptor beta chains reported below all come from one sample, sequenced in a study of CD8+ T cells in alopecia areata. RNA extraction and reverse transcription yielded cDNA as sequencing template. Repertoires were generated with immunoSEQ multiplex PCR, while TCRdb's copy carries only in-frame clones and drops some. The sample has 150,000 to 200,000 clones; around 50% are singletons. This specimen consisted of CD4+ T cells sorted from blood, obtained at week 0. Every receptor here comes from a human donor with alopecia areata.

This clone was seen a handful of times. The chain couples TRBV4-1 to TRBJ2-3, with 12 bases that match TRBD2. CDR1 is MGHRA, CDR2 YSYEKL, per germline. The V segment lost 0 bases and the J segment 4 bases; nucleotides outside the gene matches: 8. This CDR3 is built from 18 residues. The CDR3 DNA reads TGCGCCAGCAGCCAAGATCTTTTTACTAGCGGGGGGTCAGATACGCAGTATTTT. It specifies CASSQDLFTSGGSDTQYF.

The CDR3: CSVEDQGVIQYF. CDR3 nucleotide sequence: TGCAGCGTTGAAGATCAGGGGGTAATCCAGTACTTC. The chain combines TRBV29-1 with TRBJ2-5, with 7 bases matching TRBD1. This CDR3 is 12 amino acids long. The V gene's germline CDR1 is SQVTM and CDR2 ANQGSEA. V dropped 0 bases and J dropped 10; count of bases not matched to a gene: 5.

This chain's CDR3 is CASSLEVRTDTQYF. CDR3 coding DNA: TGCGCCAGCAGCTTGGAGGTTCGCACAGATACGCAGTATTTT. This chain links TRBV5-1 with TRBJ2-3; D not certain. Trimming took 0 bases from V and 1 from J, leaving 6 bases between them. The V gene's germline CDR1 is SGHRS and CDR2 YFSETQ. The CDR3 totals 14 residues.

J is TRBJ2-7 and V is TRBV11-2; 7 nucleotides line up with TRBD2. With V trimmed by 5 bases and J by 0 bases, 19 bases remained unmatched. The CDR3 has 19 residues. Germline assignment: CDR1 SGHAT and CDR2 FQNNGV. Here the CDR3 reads CASSTKPRILASPSYEQYF. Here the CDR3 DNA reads TGTGCCAGCAGCACTAAACCCCGAATACTAGCGTCCCCCTCCTACGAGCAGTACTTC.

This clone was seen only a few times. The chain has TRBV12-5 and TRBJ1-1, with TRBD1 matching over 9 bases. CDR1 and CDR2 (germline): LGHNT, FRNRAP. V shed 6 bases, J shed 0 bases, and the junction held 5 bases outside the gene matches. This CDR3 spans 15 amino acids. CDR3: CASGQGQGMNTEAFF. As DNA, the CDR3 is TGTGCTAGTGGCCAGGGACAGGGAATGAACACTGAAGCTTTCTTT.

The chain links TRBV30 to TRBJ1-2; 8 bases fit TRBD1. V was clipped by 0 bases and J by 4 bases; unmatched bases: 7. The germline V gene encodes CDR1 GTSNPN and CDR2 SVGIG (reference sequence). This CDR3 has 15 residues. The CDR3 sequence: CAWSVLSGQVYGYTF. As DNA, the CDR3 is TGTGCCTGGAGTGTACTTTCGGGACAGGTCTATGGCTACACCTTC.

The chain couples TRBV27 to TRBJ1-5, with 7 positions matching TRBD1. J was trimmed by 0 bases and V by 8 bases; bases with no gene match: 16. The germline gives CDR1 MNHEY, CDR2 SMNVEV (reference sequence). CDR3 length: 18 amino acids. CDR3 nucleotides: TGTGCCAGCTCCCGAATCACAGGGGCACCATATAGCAATCAGCCCCAGCATTTT. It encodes CASSRITGAPYSNQPQHF.

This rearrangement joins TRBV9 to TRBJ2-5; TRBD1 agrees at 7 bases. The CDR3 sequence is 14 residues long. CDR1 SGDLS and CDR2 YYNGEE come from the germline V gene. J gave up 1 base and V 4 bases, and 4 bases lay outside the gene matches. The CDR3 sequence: CASSPRTGQETQYF. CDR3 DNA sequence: TGTGCCAGCAGCCCCCGGACAGGCCAAGAGACCCAGTACTTC.

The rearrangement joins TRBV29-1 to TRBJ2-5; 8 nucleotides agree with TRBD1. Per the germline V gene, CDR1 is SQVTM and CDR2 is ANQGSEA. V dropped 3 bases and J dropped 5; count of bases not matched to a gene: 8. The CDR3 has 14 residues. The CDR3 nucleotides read TGCAGCGTTGACCCCTCAGGACAGGGTGAGACCCAGTACTTC. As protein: CSVDPSGQGETQYF.

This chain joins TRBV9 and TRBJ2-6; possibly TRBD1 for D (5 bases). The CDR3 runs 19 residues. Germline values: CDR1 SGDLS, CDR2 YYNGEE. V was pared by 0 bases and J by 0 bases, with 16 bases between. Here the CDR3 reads CASSVGWTRPSSGANVLTF. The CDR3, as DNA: TGTGCCAGCAGCGTAGGTTGGACAAGGCCCAGCTCTGGGGCCAACGTCCTGACTTTC.

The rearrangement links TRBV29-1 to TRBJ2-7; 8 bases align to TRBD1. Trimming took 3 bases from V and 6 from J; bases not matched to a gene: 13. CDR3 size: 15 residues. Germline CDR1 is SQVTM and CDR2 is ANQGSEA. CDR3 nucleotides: TGCAGCGTTGAGTGGGACTCGGGACAGGTAACCGAGCAGTACTTC. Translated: CSVEWDSGQVTEQYF.

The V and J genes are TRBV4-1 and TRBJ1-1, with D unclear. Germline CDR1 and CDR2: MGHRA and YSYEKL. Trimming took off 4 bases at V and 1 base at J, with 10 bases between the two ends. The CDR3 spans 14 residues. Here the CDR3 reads CASSRNHGNTEAFF. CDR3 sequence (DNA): TGCGCCAGCAGCCGAAACCATGGGAACACTGAAGCTTTCTTT.

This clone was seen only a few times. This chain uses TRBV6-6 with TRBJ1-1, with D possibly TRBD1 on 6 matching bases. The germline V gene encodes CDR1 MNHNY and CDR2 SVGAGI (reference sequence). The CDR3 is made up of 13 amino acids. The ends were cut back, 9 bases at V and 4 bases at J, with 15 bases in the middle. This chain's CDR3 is CASEDTGFTEAFF. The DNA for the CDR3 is TGTGCCAGTGAGGATACAGGGTTCACTGAAGCTTTCTTT.

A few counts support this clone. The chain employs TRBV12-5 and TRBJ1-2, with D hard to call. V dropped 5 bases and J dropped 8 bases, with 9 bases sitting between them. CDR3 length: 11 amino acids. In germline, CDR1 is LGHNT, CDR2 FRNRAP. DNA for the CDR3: TGTGCTAGTGGTGCCAAGATGGGCTACACCTTC. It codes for CASGAKMGYTF.

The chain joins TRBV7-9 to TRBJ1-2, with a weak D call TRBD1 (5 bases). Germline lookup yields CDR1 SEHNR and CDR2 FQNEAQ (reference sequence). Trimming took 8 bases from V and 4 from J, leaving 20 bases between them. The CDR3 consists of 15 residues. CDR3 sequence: CASGGYGGKAYGYTF. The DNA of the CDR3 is TGTGCCAGCGGCGGGTATGGGGGTAAGGCCTATGGCTACACCTTC. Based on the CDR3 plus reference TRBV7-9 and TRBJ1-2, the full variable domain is DTGVSQNPRHKITKRGQNVTFRCDPISEHNRLYWYRQTLGQGPEFLTYFQNEAQLEKSRLLSDRFSAERPKGSFSTLEIQRTEQGDSAMYLCASGGYGGKAYGYTFGSGTRLTVV.

CDR3 loop: CASSRDPGGDYGYTF. The CDR3 region has the DNA TGTGCCAGCAGCCGAGACCCGGGGGGCGACTATGGCTACACCTTC. The rearrangement uses TRBV4-2 and TRBJ1-2; TRBD1 might be the D (6 bases). This CDR3 comprises 15 residues. Germline loops: CDR1 LGHNA, CDR2 YNFKEQ. With 4 bases removed from V and 3 bases from J, the gap between germline ends came to 15 bases.

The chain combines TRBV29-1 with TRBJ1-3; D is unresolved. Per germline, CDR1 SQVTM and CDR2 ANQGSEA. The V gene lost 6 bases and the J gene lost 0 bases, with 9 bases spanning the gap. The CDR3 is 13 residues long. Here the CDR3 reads CSVATHSGNTIYF. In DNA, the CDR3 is TGCAGCGTCGCGACCCACTCTGGAAACACCATATATTTT.

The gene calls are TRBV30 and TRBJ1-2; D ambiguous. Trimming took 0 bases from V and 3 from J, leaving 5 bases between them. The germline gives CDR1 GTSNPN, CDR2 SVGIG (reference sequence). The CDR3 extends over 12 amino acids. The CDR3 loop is CAWSVRYYGYTF. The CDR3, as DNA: TGTGCCTGGAGTGTCCGGTACTATGGCTACACCTTC.

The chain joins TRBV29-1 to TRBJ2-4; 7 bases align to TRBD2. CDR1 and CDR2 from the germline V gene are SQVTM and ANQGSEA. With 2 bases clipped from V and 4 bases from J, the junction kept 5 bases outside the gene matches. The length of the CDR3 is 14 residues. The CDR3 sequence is CSVELAVRKNIQYF. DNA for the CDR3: TGCAGCGTTGAACTAGCGGTTAGAAAAAACATTCAGTACTTC.

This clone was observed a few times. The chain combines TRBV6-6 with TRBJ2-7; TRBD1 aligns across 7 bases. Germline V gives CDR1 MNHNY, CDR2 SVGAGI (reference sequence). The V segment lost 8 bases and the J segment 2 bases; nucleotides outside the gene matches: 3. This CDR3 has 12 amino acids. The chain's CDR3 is CASGQDTYEQYF. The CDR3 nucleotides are TGTGCCAGCGGACAGGACACCTACGAGCAGTACTTC.

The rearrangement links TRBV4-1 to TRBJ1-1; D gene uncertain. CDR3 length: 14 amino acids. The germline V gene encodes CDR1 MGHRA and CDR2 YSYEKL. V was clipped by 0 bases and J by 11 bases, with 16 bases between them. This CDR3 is CASSQEFQTFAAFF. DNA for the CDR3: TGCGCCAGCAGCCAAGAGTTTCAGACCTTCGCGGCTTTCTTT.

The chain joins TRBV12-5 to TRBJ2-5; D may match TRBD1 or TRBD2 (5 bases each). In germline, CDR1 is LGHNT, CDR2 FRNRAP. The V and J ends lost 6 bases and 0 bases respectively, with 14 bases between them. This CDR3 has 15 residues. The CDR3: CASGTGTVYQETQYF. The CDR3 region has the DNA TGTGCTAGTGGGACGGGGACGGTGTACCAAGAGACCCAGTACTTC.

DNA of the CDR3: TGTGCCAGCAGCCTGAATCCCGGGACCTTAGCCAAAAACATTCAGTACTTC. Encoded protein: CASSLNPGTLAKNIQYF. The chain links TRBV4-2 to TRBJ2-4, with D perhaps being TRBD1 or TRBD2 (5 bases each). The germline V gene encodes CDR1 LGHNA and CDR2 YNFKEQ. This CDR3 region has 17 residues. Trimming stripped 4 bases from V and 0 bases from J, with 16 bases between.

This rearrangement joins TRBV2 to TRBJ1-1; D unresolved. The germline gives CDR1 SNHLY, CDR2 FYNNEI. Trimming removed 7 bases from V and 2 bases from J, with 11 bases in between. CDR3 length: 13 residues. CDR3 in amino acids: CASNTLINTEAFF. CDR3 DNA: TGTGCCAGCAATACATTGATAAACACTGAAGCTTTCTTT.

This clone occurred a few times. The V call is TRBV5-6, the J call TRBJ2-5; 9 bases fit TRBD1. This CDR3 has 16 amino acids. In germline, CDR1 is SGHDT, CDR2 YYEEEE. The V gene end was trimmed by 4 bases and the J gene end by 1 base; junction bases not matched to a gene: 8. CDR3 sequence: CASSLRTGATQETQYF. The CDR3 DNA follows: TGTGCCAGCAGCCTCAGGACAGGGGCGACCCAAGAGACCCAGTACTTC.

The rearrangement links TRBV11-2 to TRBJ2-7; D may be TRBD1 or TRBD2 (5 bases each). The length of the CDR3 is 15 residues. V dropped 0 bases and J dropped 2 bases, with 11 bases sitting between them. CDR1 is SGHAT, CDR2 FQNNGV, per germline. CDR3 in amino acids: CASSLDRGATYEQYF. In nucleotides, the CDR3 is TGTGCCAGCAGCTTAGATAGAGGGGCCACCTACGAGCAGTACTTC. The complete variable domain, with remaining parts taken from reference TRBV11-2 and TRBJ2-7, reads EAGVAQSPRYKIIEKRQSVAFWCNPISGHATLYWYQQILGQGPKLLIQFQNNGVVDDSQLPKDRFSAERLKGVDSTLKIQPAKLEDSAVYLCASSLDRGATYEQYFGPGTRLTVT.

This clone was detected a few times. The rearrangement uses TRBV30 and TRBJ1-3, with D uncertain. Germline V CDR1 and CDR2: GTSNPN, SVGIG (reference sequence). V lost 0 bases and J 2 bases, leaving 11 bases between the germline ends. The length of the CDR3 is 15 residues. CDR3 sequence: CAWSVKGGTGNTIYF. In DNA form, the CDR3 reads TGTGCCTGGAGTGTAAAAGGAGGAACTGGAAACACCATATATTTT.

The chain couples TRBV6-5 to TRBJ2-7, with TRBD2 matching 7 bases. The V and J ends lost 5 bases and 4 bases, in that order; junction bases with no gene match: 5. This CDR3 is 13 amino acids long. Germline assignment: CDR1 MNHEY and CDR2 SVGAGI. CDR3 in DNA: TGTGCCAGCAGTCTCTTAGCGGGTTACGAGCAGTACTTC. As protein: CASSLLAGYEQYF.